A selection of T cell receptor beta chains follows, all from one sample in a study of CXCR4 blockade with PD-1 therapy in pancreatic cancer. Sequencing used immunoSEQ multiplex PCR; TCRdb keeps in-frame clones, though not all of them. The sample holds 650 to 800 clones, 35% to 55% seen once. Source material: tumor tissue. These TCRs come from a human donor with pancreatic ductal adenocarcinoma. Each CDR3 is given with its conserved first and last residue. The order of the fields is clone size, CDR3 length, V gene, D gene, J gene, CDR3 protein, CDR3 DNA. The D gene is left open where the match is weak. Where a row states a size, it is once, few, many or the class of an expanded clone; other rows omit it.

>medium-sized|15|TRBV11-3|NA|TRBJ2-5
CASSPQGGETETQYF
TGTGCCAGCAGCCCACAGGGAGGCGAGACGGAGACCCAGTACTTC
>few|15|TRBV6-8|TRBD1|TRBJ1-1
CASSYTTGEDTEAFF
TGTGCCAGCAGTTACACAACAGGGGAGGACACTGAAGCTTTCTTT
>medium-sized|14|TRBV9|NA|TRBJ2-3
CASSAYPSTDTQYF
TGTGCCAGCAGCGCTTATCCAAGCACAGATACGCAGTATTTT
>few|17|TRBV11-3|TRBD2|TRBJ2-3
CASSPRPGTSVTDTQYF
TGTGCCAGCAGCCCTCGACCCGGGACTAGCGTCACAGATACGCAGTATTTT
>NA|18|TRBV14|NA|TRBJ1-5
CASSHKVWTAYSNQPQHF
TGTGCCAGCAGCCACAAGGTATGGACAGCGTATAGCAATCAGCCCCAGCATTTT
>few|18|TRBV11-3|NA|TRBJ1-4
CASSLLVYRDRVNEKLFF
TGTGCCAGCAGCTTATTAGTCTACCGCGACAGAGTTAATGAAAAACTGTTTTTT
>medium-sized|15|TRBV11-3|NA|TRBJ1-2
CASSFLDNAGYGYTF
TGTGCCAGCAGCTTTCTGGACAACGCAGGCTATGGCTACACCTTC
>large|14|TRBV6-8|NA|TRBJ2-1
CASSYLGAHNEQFF
TGTGCCAGCAGTTACTTGGGGGCCCACAATGAGCAGTTCTTC
>few|15|TRBV6-8|NA|TRBJ2-7
CASSYTAGTLDEQYF
TGTGCCAGCAGTTACACGGCTGGGACGTTGGACGAGCAGTACTTC
>NA|13|TRBV19|NA|TRBJ1-5
CASSSRVRQPQHF
TGTGCCAGTAGTAGCAGGGTCCGCCAGCCCCAGCATTTT
>NA|12|TRBV6-8|NA|TRBJ1-4
CASSVSSEKLFF
TGTGCCAGCAGTGTGTCGTCCGAAAAACTGTTTTTT
>NA|13|TRBV18|NA|TRBJ2-3
CATLPPSTDTQYF
TGTGCCACACTCCCCCCAAGCACAGATACGCAGTATTTT
>NA|16|TRBV14|TRBD2|TRBJ2-7
CASSRDDGLAGEEQYF
TGTGCCAGCAGCCGGGATGACGGGCTAGCGGGAGAGGAGCAGTACTTC
>few|15|TRBV19|TRBD1|TRBJ1-4
CASRPLDRVGEKLFF
TGTGCCAGTAGGCCTCTGGACAGGGTAGGCGAAAAACTGTTTTTT
>NA|15|TRBV18|NA|TRBJ2-2
CASARGGLNTGELFF
TGTGCCAGCGCCCGCGGGGGCTTGAACACCGGGGAGCTGTTTTTT
>NA|15|TRBV19|NA|TRBJ2-7
CASSYSGTRDYEQYF
TGTGCCAGTAGTTATTCCGGGACACGGGACTACGAGCAGTACTTC
>few|14|TRBV28|TRBD1|TRBJ1-2
CASSPRDRYYGYTF
TGTGCCAGCAGCCCAAGGGACAGGTACTATGGCTACACCTTC
>NA|14|TRBV14|NA|TRBJ2-7
CASGAGTATYEQYF
TGTGCCAGCGGGGCGGGGACAGCTACCTACGAGCAGTACTTC
>NA|14|TRBV19|NA|TRBJ2-5
CASSRTQAQETQYF
TGTGCCAGTAGTAGAACACAGGCGCAAGAGACCCAGTACTTC
>NA|15|TRBV30|NA|TRBJ1-2
CAWRNKQVHGYGYTF
TGTGCCTGGAGGAATAAACAGGTTCACGGCTATGGCTACACCTTC
>NA|14|TRBV19|NA|TRBJ2-1
CASSIDRGMGEQFF
TGTGCCAGTAGTATTGATCGGGGGATGGGTGAGCAGTTCTTC
>once|16|TRBV23-1|TRBD1|TRBJ2-2
CASSGQGAGGTGELFF
TGCGCCAGCAGCGGACAGGGGGCGGGTGGCACCGGGGAGCTGTTTTTT
>NA|14|TRBV6-8|TRBD1|TRBJ1-2
CASSLHRQGYGYTF
TGTGCCAGCAGCCTCCACAGACAGGGCTATGGCTACACCTTC
>NA|17|TRBV11-3|TRBD1|TRBJ1-3
CASSLFQGAITGNTIYF
TGTGCCAGCAGCTTGTTCCAGGGGGCTATTACTGGAAACACCATATATTTT
>NA|18|TRBV10-1|NA|TRBJ2-2
CASSAGTSGNTDTGELFF
TGCGCCAGCAGTGCGGGGACATCGGGTAATACGGACACCGGGGAGCTGTTTTTT
>few|15|TRBV11-3|NA|TRBJ2-1
CASSPLESSYNEQFF
TGTGCCAGCAGCCCACTAGAAAGCTCCTACAATGAGCAGTTCTTC
>few|15|TRBV6-8|TRBD2|TRBJ2-3
CASKVGTSGPDTQYF
TGTGCCAGCAAAGTCGGGACTAGCGGGCCAGATACGCAGTATTTT
>NA|13|TRBV30|TRBD1|TRBJ1-5
CAWGDRGNQPQHF
TGTGCCTGGGGGGACAGGGGCAATCAGCCCCAGCATTTT
>NA|14|TRBV29-1|NA|TRBJ1-2
CSVRPRLSSRGYTF
TGCAGCGTTCGTCCACGGTTGAGCTCTCGTGGCTACACCTTC
>NA|17|TRBV15|TRBD2|TRBJ2-3
CATSRVVTSGGSDTQYF
TGTGCCACCAGCAGAGTTGTGACTAGCGGGGGGTCCGATACGCAGTATTTT
>once|15|TRBV28|NA|TRBJ2-2
CASTPRTFQTGELFF
TGTGCCAGCACCCCTAGGACTTTTCAGACCGGGGAGCTGTTTTTT
>NA|14|TRBV11-3|TRBD2|TRBJ2-5
CASSFSSGKETQYF
TGTGCCAGCAGCTTTTCTAGCGGGAAAGAGACCCAGTACTTC
>few|14|TRBV6-8|TRBD1|TRBJ1-3
CASKETGLGNTIYF
TGTGCCAGCAAGGAGACAGGGTTGGGAAACACCATATATTTT
>medium-sized|14|TRBV11-3|TRBD1|TRBJ2-7
CASSEHGTAYEQYF
TGTGCCAGCAGCGAACACGGGACAGCCTACGAGCAGTACTTC
>NA|17|TRBV6-8|TRBD2|TRBJ2-5
CASSPPGGRGFQETQYF
TGTGCCAGCAGTCCGCCGGGGGGGCGAGGGTTCCAAGAGACCCAGTACTTC
>NA|15|TRBV16|TRBD1|TRBJ2-7
CASSQPTGGTYEQYF
TGTGCCAGCAGCCAACCGACAGGGGGAACCTACGAGCAGTACTTC
>few|16|TRBV11-3|TRBD1|TRBJ1-1
CASSAAAGTGITEAFF
TGTGCCAGCAGCGCCGCAGCCGGGACAGGGATCACTGAAGCTTTCTTT
>NA|15|TRBV6-8|TRBD2|TRBJ2-1
CASTRLAGGYNEQFF
TGTGCCAGCACTAGACTAGCGGGAGGCTACAATGAGCAGTTCTTC
>NA|15|TRBV11-3|NA|TRBJ1-1
CASSLRNRDPTEAFF
TGTGCCAGCAGCTTAAGGAATCGGGATCCCACTGAAGCTTTCTTT
>NA|15|TRBV11-3|TRBD2|TRBJ2-2
CASSLLASGIGELFF
TGTGCCAGCAGCTTATTGGCTAGCGGTATAGGGGAGCTGTTTTTT